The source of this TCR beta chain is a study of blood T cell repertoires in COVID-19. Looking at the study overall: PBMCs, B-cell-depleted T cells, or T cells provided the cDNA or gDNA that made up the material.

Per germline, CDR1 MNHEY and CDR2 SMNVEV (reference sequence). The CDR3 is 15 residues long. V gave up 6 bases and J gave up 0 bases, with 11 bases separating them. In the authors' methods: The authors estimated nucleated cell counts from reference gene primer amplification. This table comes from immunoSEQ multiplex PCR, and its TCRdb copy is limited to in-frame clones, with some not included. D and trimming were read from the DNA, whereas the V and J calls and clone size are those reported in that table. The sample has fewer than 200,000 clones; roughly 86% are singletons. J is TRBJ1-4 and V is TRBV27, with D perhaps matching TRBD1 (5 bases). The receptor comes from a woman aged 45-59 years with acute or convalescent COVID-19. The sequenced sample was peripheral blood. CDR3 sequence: CASRLRTTTNEKLFF. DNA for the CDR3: TGTGCCAGCAGGCTCCGGACAACAACTAATGAAAAACTGTTTTTT. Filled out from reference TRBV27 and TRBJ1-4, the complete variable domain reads EAQVTQNPRYLITVTGKKLTVTCSQNMNHEYMSWYRQDPGLGLRQIYYSMNVEVTDKGDVPEGYKVSRKEKRNFPLILESPSPNQTSLYFCASRLRTTTNEKLFFGSGTQLSVL.